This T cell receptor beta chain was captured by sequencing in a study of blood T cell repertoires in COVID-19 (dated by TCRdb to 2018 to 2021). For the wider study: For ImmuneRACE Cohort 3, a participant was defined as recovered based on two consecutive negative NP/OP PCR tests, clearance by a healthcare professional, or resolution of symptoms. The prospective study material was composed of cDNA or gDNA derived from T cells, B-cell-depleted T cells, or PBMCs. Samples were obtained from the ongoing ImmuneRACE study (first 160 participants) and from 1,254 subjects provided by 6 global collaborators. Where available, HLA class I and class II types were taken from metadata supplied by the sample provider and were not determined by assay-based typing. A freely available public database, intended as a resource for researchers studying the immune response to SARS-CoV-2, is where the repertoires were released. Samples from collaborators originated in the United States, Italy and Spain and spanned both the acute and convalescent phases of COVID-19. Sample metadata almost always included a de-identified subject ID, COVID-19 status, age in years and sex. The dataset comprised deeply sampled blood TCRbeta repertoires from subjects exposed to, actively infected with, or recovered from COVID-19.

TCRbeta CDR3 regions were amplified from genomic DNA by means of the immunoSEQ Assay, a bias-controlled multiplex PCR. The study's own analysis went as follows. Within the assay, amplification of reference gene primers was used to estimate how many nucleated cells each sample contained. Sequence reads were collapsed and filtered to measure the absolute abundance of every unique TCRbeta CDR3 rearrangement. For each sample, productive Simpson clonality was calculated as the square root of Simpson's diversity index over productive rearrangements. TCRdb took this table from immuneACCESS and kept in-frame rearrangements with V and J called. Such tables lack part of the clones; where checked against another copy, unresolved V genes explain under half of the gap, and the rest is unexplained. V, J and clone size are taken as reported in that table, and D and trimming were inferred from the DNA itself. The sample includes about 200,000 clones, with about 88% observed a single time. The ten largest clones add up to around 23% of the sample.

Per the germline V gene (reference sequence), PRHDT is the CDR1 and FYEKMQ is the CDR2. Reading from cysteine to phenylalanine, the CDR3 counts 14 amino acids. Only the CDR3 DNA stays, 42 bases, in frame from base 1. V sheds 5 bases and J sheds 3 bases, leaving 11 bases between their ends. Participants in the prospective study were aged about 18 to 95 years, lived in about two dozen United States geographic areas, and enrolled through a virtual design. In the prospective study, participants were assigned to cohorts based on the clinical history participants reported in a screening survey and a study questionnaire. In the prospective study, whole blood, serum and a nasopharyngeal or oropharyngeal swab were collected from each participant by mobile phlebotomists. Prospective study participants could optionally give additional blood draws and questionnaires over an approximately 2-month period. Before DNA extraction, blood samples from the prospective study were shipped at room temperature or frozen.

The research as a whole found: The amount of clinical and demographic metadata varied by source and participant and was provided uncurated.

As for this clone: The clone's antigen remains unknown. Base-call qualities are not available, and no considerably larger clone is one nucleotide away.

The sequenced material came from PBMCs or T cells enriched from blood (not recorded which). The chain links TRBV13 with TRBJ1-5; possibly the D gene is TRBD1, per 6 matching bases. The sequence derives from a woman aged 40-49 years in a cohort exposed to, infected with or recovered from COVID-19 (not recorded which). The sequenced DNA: TGTGCCAGCAGCGGCAGGGGTTCCAATCAGCCCCAGCATTTT. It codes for CASSGRGSNQPQHF.